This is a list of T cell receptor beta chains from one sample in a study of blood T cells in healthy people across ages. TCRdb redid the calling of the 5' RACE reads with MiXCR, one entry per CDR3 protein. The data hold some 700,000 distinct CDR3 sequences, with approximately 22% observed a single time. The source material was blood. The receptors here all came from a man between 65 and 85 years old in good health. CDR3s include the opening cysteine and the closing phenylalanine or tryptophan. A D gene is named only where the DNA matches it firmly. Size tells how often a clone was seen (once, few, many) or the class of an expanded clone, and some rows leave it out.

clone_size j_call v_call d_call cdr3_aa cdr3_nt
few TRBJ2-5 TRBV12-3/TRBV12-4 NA CASSFEEGVRETQYF TGTGCCAGCAGTTTTGAAGAGGGGGTCCGAGAGACCCAGTACTTC
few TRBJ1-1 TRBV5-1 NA CASSLGGPFTEAFF TGCGCCAGCAGCTTGGGGGGGCCCTTCACTGAAGCTTTCTTT
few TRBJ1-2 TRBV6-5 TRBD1 CASRDGQGYGYTF TGTGCCAGCAGAGATGGACAGGGGTATGGCTACACCTTC
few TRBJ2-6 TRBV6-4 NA CASGLLSGANVLTF TGTGCCAGCGGACTACTCTCTGGGGCCAACGTCCTGACTTTC
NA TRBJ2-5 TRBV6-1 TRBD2 CASSDLGLTEKETQYF TGTGCCAGCAGTGACCTGGGACTAACAGAAAAAGAGACCCAGTACTTC
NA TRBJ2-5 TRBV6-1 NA CASRTPRSKFF TGTGCCAGCAGAACTCCGCGGAGTAAGTTCTTC
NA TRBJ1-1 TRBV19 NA CASRNRAYTEAFF TGTGCCAGTAGAAACAGAGCCTACACTGAAGCTTTCTTT
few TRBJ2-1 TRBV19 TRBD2 CASSPHGSGSKNEQFF TGTGCCAGTAGTCCCCACGGTAGCGGGAGTAAGAATGAGCAGTTCTTC
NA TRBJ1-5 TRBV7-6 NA CASSLRTRMEHQPQHF TGTGCCAGCAGCTTAAGGACGAGAATGGAGCATCAGCCCCAGCATTTT
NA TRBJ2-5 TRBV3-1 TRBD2 CASSQNSGGGETQYF TGTGCCAGCAGCCAAAATAGCGGGGGAGGAGAGACCCAGTACTTC
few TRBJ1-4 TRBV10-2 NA CASSEDNPYEKLFF TGCGCCAGCAGTGAGGACAATCCTTATGAAAAACTGTTTTTT
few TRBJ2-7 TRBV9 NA CASSARTTDYEQYF TGTGCCAGCAGCGCACGGACTACCGATTACGAGCAGTACTTC
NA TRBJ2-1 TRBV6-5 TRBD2 CASKSASGIYEQFF TGTGCCAGCAAGTCGGCTAGCGGGATCTATGAGCAGTTCTTC
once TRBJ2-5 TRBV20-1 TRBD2 CSAPTSGNWETQYF TGCAGTGCTCCTACTAGCGGGAACTGGGAGACCCAGTACTTC
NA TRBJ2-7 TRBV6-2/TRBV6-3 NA CASSFPHRDSNEQYF TGTGCCAGCAGCTTTCCCCACAGGGATTCTAACGAGCAGTACTTC
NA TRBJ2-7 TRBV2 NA CASSEGLGVYEQYF TGTGCCAGCAGTGAAGGGTTAGGGGTCTACGAGCAGTACTTC
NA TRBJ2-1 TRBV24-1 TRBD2 CATSDGLAYEQFF TGTGCCACCAGTGACGGACTAGCCTATGAGCAGTTCTTC